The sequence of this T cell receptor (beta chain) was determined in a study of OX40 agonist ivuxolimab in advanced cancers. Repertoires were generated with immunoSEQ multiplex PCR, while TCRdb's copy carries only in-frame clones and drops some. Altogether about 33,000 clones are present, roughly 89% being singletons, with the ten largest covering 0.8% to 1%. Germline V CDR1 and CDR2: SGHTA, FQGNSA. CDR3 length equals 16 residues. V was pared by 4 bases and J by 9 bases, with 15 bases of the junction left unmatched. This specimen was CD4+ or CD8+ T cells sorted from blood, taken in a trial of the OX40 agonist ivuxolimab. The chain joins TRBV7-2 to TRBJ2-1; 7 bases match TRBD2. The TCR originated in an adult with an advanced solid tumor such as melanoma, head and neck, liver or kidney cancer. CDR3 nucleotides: TGTGCCAGCAGCTCTAGTCCCCCTGGACTAGTGGGTGAGCAGTTCTTC. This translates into CASSSSPPGLVGEQFF.